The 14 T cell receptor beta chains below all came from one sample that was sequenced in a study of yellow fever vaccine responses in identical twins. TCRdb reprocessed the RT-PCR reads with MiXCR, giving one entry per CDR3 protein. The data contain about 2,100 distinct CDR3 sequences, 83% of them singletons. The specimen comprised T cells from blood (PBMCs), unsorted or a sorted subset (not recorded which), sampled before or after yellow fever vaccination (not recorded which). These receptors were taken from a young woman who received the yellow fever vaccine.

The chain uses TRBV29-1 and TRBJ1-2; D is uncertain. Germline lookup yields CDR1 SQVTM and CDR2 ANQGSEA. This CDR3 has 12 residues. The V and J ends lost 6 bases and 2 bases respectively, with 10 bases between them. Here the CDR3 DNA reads TGCAGCGTCCCCGCGGGGAACTATGGCTACACCTTC. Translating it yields CSVPAGNYGYTF.

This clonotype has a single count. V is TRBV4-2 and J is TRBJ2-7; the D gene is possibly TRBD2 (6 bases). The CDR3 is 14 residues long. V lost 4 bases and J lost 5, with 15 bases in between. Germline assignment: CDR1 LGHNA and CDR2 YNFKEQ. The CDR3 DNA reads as TGTGCCAGCAGCCCCTTGACTAGTATTAACGAGCAGTACTTC. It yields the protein CASSPLTSINEQYF.

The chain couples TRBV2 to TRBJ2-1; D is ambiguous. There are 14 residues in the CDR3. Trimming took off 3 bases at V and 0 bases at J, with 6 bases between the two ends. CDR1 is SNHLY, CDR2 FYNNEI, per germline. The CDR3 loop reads CASSDVSSYNEQFF. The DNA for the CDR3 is TGTGCCAGCAGTGACGTGAGCTCCTACAATGAGCAGTTCTTC. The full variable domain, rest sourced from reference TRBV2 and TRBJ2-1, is EPEVTQTPSHQVTQMGQEVILRCVPISNHLYFYWYRQILGQKVEFLVSFYNNEISEKSEIFDDQFSVERPDGSNFTLKIRSTKLEDSAMYFCASSDVSSYNEQFFGPGTRLTVL.

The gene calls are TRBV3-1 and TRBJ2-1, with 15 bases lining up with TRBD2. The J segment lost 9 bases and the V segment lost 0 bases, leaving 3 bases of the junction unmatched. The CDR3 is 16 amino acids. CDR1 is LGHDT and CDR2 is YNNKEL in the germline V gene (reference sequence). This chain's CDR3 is CASSQDRTSGRAEQFF. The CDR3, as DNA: TGTGCCAGCAGCCAAGATCGGACTAGCGGGAGGGCTGAGCAGTTCTTC.

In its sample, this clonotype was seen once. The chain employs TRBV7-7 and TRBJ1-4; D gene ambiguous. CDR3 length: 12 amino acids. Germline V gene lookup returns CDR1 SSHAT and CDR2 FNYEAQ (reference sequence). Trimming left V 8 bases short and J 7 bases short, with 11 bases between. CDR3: CASLTRPEKLFF. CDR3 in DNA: TGTGCCAGCTTGACCCGCCCTGAAAAACTGTTTTTT.

The CDR3: CSVPVAGGMDTQYF. The CDR3 DNA sequence: TGCAGCGTTCCGGTTGCAGGGGGCATGGATACGCAGTATTTT. V is TRBV29-1 and J is TRBJ2-3; TRBD1 agrees at 8 bases. Trimming at V came to 5 bases and at J to 6 bases, leaving 10 bases not matched to a gene. The CDR3 covers 14 residues. Germline values: CDR1 SQVTM, CDR2 ANQGSEA.

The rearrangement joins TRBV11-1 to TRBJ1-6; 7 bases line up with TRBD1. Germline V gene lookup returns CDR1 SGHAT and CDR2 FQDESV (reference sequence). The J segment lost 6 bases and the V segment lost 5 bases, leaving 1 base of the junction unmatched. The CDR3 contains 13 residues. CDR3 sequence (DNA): TGTGCCAGCAGCGACAGGGTTAATTCACCCCTCCACTTT. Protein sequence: CASSDRVNSPLHF.

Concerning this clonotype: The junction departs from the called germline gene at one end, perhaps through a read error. The CDR3 is CASSEDTGELFF. In DNA, the CDR3 is TGTGCCAGCAGCGAAGACACCGGGGAGCTGTTTTTT. The chain recombines TRBV4-2 with TRBJ2-2; no clear D. From germline, CDR1 is LGHNA and CDR2 YNFKEQ. The CDR3 totals 12 residues.

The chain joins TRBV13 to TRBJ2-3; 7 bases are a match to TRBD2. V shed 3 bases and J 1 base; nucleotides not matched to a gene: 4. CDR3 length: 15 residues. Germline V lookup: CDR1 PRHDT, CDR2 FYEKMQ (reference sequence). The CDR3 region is CASSFREAGTDTQYF. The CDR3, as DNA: TGTGCCAGCAGCTTCCGGGAGGCGGGCACAGATACGCAGTATTTT.

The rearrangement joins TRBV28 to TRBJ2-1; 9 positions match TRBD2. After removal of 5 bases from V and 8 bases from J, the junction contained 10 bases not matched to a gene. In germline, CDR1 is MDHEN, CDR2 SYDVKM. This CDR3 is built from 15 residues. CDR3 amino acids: CASSHLGGGADEQFF. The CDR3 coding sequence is TGTGCCAGCAGTCACCTGGGCGGGGGGGCAGATGAGCAGTTCTTC.

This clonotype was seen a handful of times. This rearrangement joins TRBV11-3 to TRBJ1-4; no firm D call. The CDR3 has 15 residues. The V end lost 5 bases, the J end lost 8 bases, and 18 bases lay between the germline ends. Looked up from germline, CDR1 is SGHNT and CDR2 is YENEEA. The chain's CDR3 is CASSPPPDGEEKLFF. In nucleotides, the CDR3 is TGTGCCAGCAGCCCCCCACCCGACGGTGAAGAAAAACTGTTTTTT.

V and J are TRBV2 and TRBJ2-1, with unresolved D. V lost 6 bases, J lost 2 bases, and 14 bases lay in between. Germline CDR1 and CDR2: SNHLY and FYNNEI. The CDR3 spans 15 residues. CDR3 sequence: CASSAKGMPYNEQFF. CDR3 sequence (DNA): TGTGCCAGCAGCGCCAAGGGCATGCCCTACAATGAGCAGTTCTTC. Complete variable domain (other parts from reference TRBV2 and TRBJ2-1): EPEVTQTPSHQVTQMGQEVILRCVPISNHLYFYWYRQILGQKVEFLVSFYNNEISEKSEIFDDQFSVERPDGSNFTLKIRSTKLEDSAMYFCASSAKGMPYNEQFFGPGTRLTVL.

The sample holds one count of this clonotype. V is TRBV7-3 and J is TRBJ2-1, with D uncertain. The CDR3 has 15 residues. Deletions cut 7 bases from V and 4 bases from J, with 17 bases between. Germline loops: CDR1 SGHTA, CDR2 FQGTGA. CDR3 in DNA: TGTGCCAGCACCCTTACTCCCGGCGCGTACAATGAGCAGTTCTTC. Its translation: CASTLTPGAYNEQFF. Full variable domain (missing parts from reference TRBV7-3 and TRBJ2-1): GAGVSQTPSNKVTEKGKYVELRCDPISGHTALYWYRQSLGQGPEFLIYFQGTGAADDSGLPNDRFFAVRPEGSVSTLKIQRTERGDSAVYLCASTLTPGAYNEQFFGPGTRLTVL.

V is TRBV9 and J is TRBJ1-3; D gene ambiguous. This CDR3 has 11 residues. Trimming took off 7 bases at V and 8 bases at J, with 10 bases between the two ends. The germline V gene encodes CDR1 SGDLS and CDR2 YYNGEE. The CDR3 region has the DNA TGTGCCAGCGGTGGGTCGGACACCATATATTTT. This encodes CASGGSDTIYF.